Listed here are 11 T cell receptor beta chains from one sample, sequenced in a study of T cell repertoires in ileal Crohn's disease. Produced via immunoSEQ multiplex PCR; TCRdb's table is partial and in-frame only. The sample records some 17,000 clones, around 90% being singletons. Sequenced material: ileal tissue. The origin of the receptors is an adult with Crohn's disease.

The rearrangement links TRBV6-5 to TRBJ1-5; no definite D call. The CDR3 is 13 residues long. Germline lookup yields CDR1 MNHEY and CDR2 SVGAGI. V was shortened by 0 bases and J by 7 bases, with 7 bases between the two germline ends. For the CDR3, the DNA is TGTGCCAGCAGTTACTCGCACAGCCAGCCCCAGCATTTT. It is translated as CASSYSHSQPQHF.

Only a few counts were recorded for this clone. The CDR3 DNA reads as TGTGCCAGCAGCGTGTTCGGACAGGGTGAGGAAGCTTTCTTT. It is translated as CASSVFGQGEEAFF. V is TRBV9 and J is TRBJ1-1, with 8 bases fitting TRBD1. Unmatched junction bases numbered 8, after V lost 2 bases and J lost 8 bases. Germline lookup yields CDR1 SGDLS and CDR2 YYNGEE. This CDR3 is 14 amino acids long.

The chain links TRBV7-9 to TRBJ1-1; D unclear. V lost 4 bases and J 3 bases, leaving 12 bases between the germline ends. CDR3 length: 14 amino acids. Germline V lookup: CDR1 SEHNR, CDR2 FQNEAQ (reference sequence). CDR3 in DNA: TGTGCCAGCAGCTCCTCGTCGGTGGACACTGAAGCTTTCTTT. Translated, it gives CASSSSSVDTEAFF. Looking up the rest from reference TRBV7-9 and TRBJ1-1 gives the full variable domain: DTGVSQNPRHKITKRGQNVTFRCDPISEHNRLYWYRQTLGQGPEFLTYFQNEAQLEKSRLLSDRFSAERPKGSFSTLEIQRTEQGDSAMYLCASSSSSVDTEAFFGQGTRLTVV.

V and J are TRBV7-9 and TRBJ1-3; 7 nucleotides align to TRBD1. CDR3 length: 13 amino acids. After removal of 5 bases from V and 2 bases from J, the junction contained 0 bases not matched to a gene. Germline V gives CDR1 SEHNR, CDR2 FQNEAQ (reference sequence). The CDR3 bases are TGTGCCAGCAGCACAGGGGCTGGAAACACCATATATTTT. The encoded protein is CASSTGAGNTIYF.

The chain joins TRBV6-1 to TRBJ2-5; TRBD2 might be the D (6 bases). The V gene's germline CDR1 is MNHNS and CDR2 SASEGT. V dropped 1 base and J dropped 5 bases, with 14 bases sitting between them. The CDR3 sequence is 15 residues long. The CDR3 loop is CASSEVGGGGETQYF. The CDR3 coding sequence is TGTGCCAGCAGTGAAGTCGGGGGAGGAGGGGAGACCCAGTACTTC.

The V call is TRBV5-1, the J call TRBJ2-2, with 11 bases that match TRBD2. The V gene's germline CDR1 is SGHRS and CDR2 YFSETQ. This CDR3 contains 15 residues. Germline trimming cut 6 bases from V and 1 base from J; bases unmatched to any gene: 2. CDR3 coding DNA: TGCGCCAGCACTAGCGGGGGGAGGAACACCGGGGAGCTGTTTTTT. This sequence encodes CASTSGGRNTGELFF.

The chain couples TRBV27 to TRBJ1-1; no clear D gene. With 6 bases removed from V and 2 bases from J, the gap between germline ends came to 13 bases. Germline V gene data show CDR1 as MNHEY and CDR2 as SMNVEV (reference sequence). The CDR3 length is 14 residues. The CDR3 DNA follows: TGTGCCAGCAGCCCCGAGGAGGGAAACACTGAAGCTTTCTTT. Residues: CASSPEEGNTEAFF.

DNA for the CDR3: TGTGCCAGCAGTGCGGCAGGGGTTACCTACGAGCAGTACTTC. Its protein is CASSAAGVTYEQYF. V usage is TRBV2 and J usage is TRBJ2-7; perhaps TRBD1 as D (6 bases). CDR1 and CDR2 from the germline V gene are SNHLY and FYNNEI. V was trimmed by 4 bases and J by 2 bases, leaving 12 bases between them. CDR3 length: 14 residues.

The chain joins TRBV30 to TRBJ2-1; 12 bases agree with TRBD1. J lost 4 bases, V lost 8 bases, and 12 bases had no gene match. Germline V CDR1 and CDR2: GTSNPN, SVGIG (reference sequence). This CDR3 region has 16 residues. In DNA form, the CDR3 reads TGTGCCCTCGTCCCGGGACAGGGGGCGCGGTACAATGAGCAGTTCTTC. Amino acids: CALVPGQGARYNEQFF. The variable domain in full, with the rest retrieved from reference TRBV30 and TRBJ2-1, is SQTIHQWPATLVQPVGSPLSLECTVEGTSNPNLYWYRQAAGRGLQLLFYSVGIGQISSEVPQNLSASRPQDRQFILSSKKLLLSDSGFYLCALVPGQGARYNEQFFGPGTRLTVL.

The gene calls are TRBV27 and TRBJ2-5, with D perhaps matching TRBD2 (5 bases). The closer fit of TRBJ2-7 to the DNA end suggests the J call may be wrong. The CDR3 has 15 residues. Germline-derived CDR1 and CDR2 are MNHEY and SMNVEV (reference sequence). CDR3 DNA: TGTGCCAGCAGTTTAGGGATGGGGAGCCCCTACGAGCAGTACTTC. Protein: CASSLGMGSPYEQYF.

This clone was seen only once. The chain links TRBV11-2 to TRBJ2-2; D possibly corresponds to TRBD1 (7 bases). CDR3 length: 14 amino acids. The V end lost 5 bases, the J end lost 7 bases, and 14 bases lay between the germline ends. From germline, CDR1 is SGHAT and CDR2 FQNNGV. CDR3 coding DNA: TGTGCCAGCAGCATCTCAGGGGGAGGCGGGGAGCTGTTTTTT. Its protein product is CASSISGGGGELFF.